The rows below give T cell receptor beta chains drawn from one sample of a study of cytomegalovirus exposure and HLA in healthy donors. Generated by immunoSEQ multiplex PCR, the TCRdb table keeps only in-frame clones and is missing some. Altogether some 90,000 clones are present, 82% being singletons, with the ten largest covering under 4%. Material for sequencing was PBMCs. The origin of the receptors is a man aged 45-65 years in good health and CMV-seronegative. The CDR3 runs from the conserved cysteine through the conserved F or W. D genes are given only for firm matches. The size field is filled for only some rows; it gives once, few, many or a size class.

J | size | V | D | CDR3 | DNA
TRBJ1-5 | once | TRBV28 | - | CASSPGGGHQPQHF | TGTGCCAGCAGCCCCGGCGGGGGTCATCAGCCCCAGCATTTT
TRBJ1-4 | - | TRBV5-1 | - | CASSITVGTNEKLFF | TGCGCCAGCAGCATAACAGTGGGAACTAATGAAAAACTGTTTTTT
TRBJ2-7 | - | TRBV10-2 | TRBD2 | CASMTFSGVTGEQYF | TGCGCCAGCATGACCTTTAGCGGGGTTACTGGCGAGCAGTACTTC
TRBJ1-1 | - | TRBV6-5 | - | CASSYLRQALNTEAFF | TGTGCCAGCAGTTACTTAAGACAGGCTTTGAACACTGAAGCTTTCTTT
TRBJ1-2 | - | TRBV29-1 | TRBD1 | CSVAGTGSGYTF | TGCAGCGTTGCAGGGACAGGGAGTGGCTACACCTTC
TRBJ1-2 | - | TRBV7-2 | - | CASSLVENYGYTF | TGTGCCAGCAGCTTAGTAGAGAACTATGGCTACACCTTC
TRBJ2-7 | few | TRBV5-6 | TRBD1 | CASSGGTGERGEQYF | TGTGCCAGCAGCGGAGGGACAGGGGAAAGGGGCGAGCAGTACTTC
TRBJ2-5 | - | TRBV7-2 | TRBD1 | CASSFDRGSGETQYF | TGTGCCAGCAGCTTTGACAGGGGTAGTGGGGAGACCCAGTACTTC
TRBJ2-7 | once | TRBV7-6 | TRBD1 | CASSLGTGPSYEQYF | TGTGCCAGCAGCTTAGGGACAGGCCCTTCCTACGAGCAGTACTTC
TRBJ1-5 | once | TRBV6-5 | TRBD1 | CASTDRVGNQPQHF | TGTGCCAGCACTGACAGGGTTGGCAATCAGCCCCAGCATTTT
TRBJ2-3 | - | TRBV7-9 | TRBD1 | CASSYLGQGDTGTDTQYF | TGTGCCAGCAGCTACCTCGGACAGGGAGATACGGGCACAGATACGCAGTATTTT
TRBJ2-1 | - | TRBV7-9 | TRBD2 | CASSLGTRSGSSNEQFF | TGTGCCAGCAGCCTAGGAACACGGAGCGGGAGTAGCAATGAGCAGTTCTTC
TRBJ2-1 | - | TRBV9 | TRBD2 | CASNYLGDYEGEQFF | TGTGCCAGCAACTACCTCGGGGACTACGAGGGGGAGCAGTTCTTC
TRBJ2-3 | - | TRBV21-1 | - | CASSKDLCGHTDTQYF | TGTGCCAGCAGCAAAGACTTGTGTGGGCACACAGATACGCAGTATTTT
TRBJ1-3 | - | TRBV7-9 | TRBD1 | CASSYRGLGNTIYF | TGTGCCAGCAGCTACAGGGGACTTGGAAACACCATATATTTT
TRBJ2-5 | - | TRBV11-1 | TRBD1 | CASSARQVGTEETQYF | TGTGCCAGCAGCGCCCGGCAGGTTGGGACAGAAGAGACCCAGTACTTC
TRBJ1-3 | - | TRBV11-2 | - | CASSLTGGFSGNTIYF | TGTGCCAGCTCCTTGACAGGTGGATTCTCTGGAAACACCATATATTTT
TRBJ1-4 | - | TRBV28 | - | CASSLRQAGATNEKLFF | TGTGCCAGCAGTTTAAGACAGGCGGGAGCAACTAATGAAAAACTGTTTTTT
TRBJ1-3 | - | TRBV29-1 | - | CSVHTGNTIYF | TGCAGCGTTCACACGGGAAACACCATATATTTT
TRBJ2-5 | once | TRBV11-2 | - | CASSFHPGQLQETQYF | TGTGCCAGCAGCTTCCACCCTGGACAGCTCCAAGAGACCCAGTACTTC
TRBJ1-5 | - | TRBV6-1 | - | CASSERAGSNQPQHF | TGTGCCAGCAGTGAACGGGCAGGGAGCAATCAGCCCCAGCATTTT
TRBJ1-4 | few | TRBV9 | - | CASSVGSSPEKLFF | TGTGCCAGCAGCGTAGGTTCCAGTCCTGAAAAACTGTTTTTT
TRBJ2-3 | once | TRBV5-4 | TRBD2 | CASSLSKITGRDTQYF | TGTGCCAGCAGCTTATCAAAGATAACCGGGAGGGATACGCAGTATTTT
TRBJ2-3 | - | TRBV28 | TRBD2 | CASTLSGLAGSRDTQYF | TGTGCCAGCACCCTATCGGGACTAGCGGGTTCGAGGGATACGCAGTATTTT
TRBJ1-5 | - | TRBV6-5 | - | CASSSYYSNQPQHF | TGTGCCAGCAGCTCCTATTATAGCAATCAGCCCCAGCATTTT
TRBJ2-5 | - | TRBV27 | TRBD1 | CASSSPEYRTGGFWETQYF | TGTGCCAGCAGTTCCCCTGAATACCGGACAGGGGGTTTTTGGGAGACCCAGTACTTC
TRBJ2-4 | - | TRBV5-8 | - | CASSLASWGDLAKNIQYF | TGTGCCAGCAGCTTGGCCTCTTGGGGGGACTTAGCCAAAAACATTCAGTACTTC
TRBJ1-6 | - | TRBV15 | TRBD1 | CATSRGDRFNSPLHF | TGTGCCACCAGCAGAGGGGACAGGTTTAATTCACCCCTCCACTTT
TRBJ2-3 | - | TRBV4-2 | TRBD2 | CASSQDRAGARDTQYF | TGTGCCAGCAGCCAAGACCGAGCGGGAGCGCGCGATACGCAGTATTTT
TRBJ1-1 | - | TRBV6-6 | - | CASSWRNTEAFF | TGTGCCAGCAGTTGGAGGAACACTGAAGCTTTCTTT
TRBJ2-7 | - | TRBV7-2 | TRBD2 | CASSATGLAEQYEQYF | TGTGCCAGCAGCGCAACGGGACTAGCGGAGCAATACGAGCAGTACTTC
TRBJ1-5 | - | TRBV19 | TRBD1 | CASSIVPGQGDGGNQPQHF | TGTGCCAGTAGTATAGTTCCGGGACAGGGGGACGGAGGCAATCAGCCCCAGCATTTT
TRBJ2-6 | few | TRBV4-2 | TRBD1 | CASSQELTGVFSGANVLTF | TGTGCCAGCAGCCAAGAGTTAACAGGGGTCTTCTCTGGGGCCAACGTCCTGACTTTC
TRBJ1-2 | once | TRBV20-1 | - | CSARERSGYTF | TGCAGTGCTAGAGAGCGGAGCGGCTACACCTTC
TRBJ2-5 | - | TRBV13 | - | CASSLFTWGQGYQETQYF | TGTGCCAGCAGCTTATTTACGTGGGGGCAGGGGTACCAAGAGACCCAGTACTTC
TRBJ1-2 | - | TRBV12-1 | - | CASSFLELLYGYTF | TGTGCCAGCAGCTTTTTAGAACTCCTCTATGGCTACACCTTC
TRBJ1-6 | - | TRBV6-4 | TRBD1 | CASTRQGAPYNSPLHF | TGTGCCAGCACCAGACAGGGGGCACCCTATAATTCACCCCTCCACTTT
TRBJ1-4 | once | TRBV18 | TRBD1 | CASSPQGQGARGGREKLFF | TGTGCCAGCTCACCACAGGGACAGGGGGCGCGAGGAGGTCGAGAAAAACTGTTTTTT
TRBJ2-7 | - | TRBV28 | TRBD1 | CASSVNRGRTGGWKQYF | TGTGCCAGCAGTGTTAACAGGGGGCGTACGGGAGGTTGGAAGCAGTACTTC
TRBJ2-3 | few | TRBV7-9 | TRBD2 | CASSRLGLARSADTQYF | TGTGCCAGCAGCCGATTGGGACTAGCGAGATCTGCAGATACGCAGTATTTT
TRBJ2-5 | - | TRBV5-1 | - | CASSFGRATEETQYF | TGCGCCAGCAGCTTTGGCAGGGCCACCGAGGAGACCCAGTACTTC
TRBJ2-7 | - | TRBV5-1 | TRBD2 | CASSLGGSGSRAEQYF | TGCGCCAGCAGCTTGGGGGGAAGCGGGAGCAGAGCCGAGCAGTACTTC
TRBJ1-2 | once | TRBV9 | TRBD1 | CASSVGGTGDYGYTF | TGTGCCAGCAGCGTAGGGGGGACAGGGGATTATGGCTACACCTTC
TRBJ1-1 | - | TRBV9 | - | CASSVEGNTEAFF | TGTGCCAGCAGCGTTGAGGGGAACACTGAAGCTTTCTTT
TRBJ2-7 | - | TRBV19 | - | CASSIEGQAGDEQYF | TGTGCCAGTAGTATAGAGGGACAGGCGGGAGACGAGCAGTACTTC
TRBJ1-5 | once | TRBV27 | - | CASRGGWENQPQHF | TGTGCCAGCAGGGGGGGTTGGGAAAATCAGCCCCAGCATTTT
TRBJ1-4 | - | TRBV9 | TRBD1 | CASSANGQGWNEKLFF | TGTGCCAGCAGCGCCAACGGACAGGGGTGGAATGAAAAACTGTTTTTT
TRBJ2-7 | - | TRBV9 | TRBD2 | CASSARGLGAPEQYF | TGTGCCAGCAGCGCCCGGGGACTAGGCGCCCCCGAGCAGTACTTC
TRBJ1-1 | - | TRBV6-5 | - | CASSYSKRMNTEAFF | TGTGCCAGCAGTTACTCGAAGAGGATGAACACTGAAGCTTTCTTT
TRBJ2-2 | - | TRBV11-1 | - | CASSLNRAGELFF | TGTGCCAGCAGCTTAAACAGGGCCGGGGAGCTGTTTTTT
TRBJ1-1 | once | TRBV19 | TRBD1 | CASRLQGQTNTEAFF | TGTGCCAGTAGGTTGCAGGGACAGACGAACACTGAAGCTTTCTTT
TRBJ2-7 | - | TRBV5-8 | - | CASSDSLPYEQYF | TGTGCCAGCTCCGACAGCCTCCCCTACGAGCAGTACTTC
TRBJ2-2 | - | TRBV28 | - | CASSFGGWNTGELFF | TGTGCTAGCAGTTTTGGCGGGTGGAACACCGGGGAGCTGTTTTTT
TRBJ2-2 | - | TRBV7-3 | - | CASSLSRAGTGELFF | TGTGCCAGCAGCTTATCGCGGGCGGGCACCGGGGAGCTGTTTTTT
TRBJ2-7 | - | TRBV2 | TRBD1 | CASSVEGTAMSEQYF | TGTGCCAGCAGTGTTGAGGGGACAGCGATGAGCGAGCAGTACTTC
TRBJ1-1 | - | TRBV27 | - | CASSFYSGRGTEAFF | TGTGCCAGCAGTTTTTACTCAGGGAGGGGCACTGAAGCTTTCTTT
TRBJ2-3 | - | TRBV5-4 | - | CASSVAGTDTQYF | TGTGCCAGCAGCGTCGCAGGAACAGATACGCAGTATTTT
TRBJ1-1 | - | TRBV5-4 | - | CASSLARGSTEAFF | TGTGCCAGCAGCTTGGCTCGGGGGAGCACTGAAGCTTTCTTT